Following are 23 T cell receptor beta chains from one sample sequenced in a study of cytomegalovirus exposure and HLA in healthy donors. The protocol was immunoSEQ multiplex PCR, while the TCRdb copy is restricted to in-frame clones and leaves out a portion. This table holds a few hundred thousand clones, almost 90% found once. The specimen was PBMCs. Source of these receptors: a woman aged 18-35 years in good health and CMV-seronegative.

This chain connects TRBV9 to TRBJ2-5, with D perhaps matching TRBD2 (6 bases). CDR1 is SGDLS, CDR2 YYNGEE, per germline. The CDR3 runs 13 residues. The germline V and J ends were trimmed by 4 bases and 4 bases, with 11 bases remaining between them. The CDR3 spells CASSSGLGETQYF. CDR3 nucleotide sequence: TGTGCCAGCAGCTCGGGACTGGGAGAGACCCAGTACTTC.

The count of this clone is one. The genes are TRBV6-5 and TRBJ2-7; D is uncertain. Germline loops: CDR1 MNHEY, CDR2 SVGAGI. The V gene lost 2 bases and the J gene lost 1 base, with 6 bases spanning the gap. This CDR3 region has 13 residues. In DNA, the CDR3 is TGTGCCAGCAGTTACGGCGGTTCCTACGAGCAGTACTTC. This encodes CASSYGGSYEQYF.

This clone has just a few counts. V is TRBV18 and J is TRBJ1-5; D may be TRBD1 (5 bases). This CDR3 has 15 residues. Germline V gives CDR1 KGHSH, CDR2 LQKENI. Trimming left V 6 bases short and J 1 base short, with 13 bases between. DNA for the CDR3: TGTGCCAGCTCCCGATGGGGGGGAAGCAATCAGCCCCAGCATTTT. Amino acid sequence: CASSRWGGSNQPQHF.

The chain carries TRBV11-2 and TRBJ2-3, with D possibly TRBD1 on 6 matching bases. The germline gives CDR1 SGHAT, CDR2 FQNNGV. The CDR3 has 18 amino acids. V was shortened by 4 bases and J by 2 bases, with 22 bases between the two germline ends. CDR3 amino acids: CASSSPRQALSLTDTQYF. CDR3 nucleotides: TGTGCCAGCAGCTCCCCCAGACAGGCCCTATCACTCACAGATACGCAGTATTTT.

The chain employs TRBV6-5 and TRBJ2-4; 8 bases are a match to TRBD1. Germline V lookup: CDR1 MNHEY, CDR2 SVGAGI. This CDR3 contains 14 residues. Trimming at V came to 5 bases and at J to 6 bases, leaving 6 bases not matched to a gene. The CDR3 nucleotides are TGTGCCAGCAGTCCAGGACAGGGAAGAAACATTCAGTACTTC. Translating gives CASSPGQGRNIQYF.

CDR3 in amino acids: CASSEEQGSPNPGANVLTF. Written as DNA, the CDR3 is TGTGCCAGCAGTGAAGAACAGGGATCCCCTAACCCTGGGGCCAACGTCCTGACTTTC. The chain employs TRBV2 and TRBJ2-6; perhaps TRBD1 as D (6 bases). CDR3 size: 19 residues. The germline gives CDR1 SNHLY, CDR2 FYNNEI. V was cut by 1 base and J by 2 bases, with 18 bases left in between.

This sequence joins TRBV19 and TRBJ2-5, with a possible D match to TRBD2 (6 bases). This CDR3 spans 13 amino acids. Trimming removed 6 bases at V and 5 bases at J, with 13 bases between. Germline loops: CDR1 LNHDA, CDR2 SQIVND (reference sequence). CDR3 sequence: CASRAGGPETQYF. CDR3 sequence (DNA): TGTGCCAGTAGGGCCGGAGGGCCGGAGACCCAGTACTTC. Complete variable domain (other parts from reference TRBV19 and TRBJ2-5): DGGITQSPKYLFRKEGQNVTLSCEQNLNHDAMYWYRQDPGQGLRLIYYSQIVNDFQKGDIAEGYSVSREKKESFPLTVTSAQKNPTAFYLCASRAGGPETQYFGPGTRLLVL.

The genes are TRBV4-2 and TRBJ2-3; 10 positions agree with TRBD2. Germline values: CDR1 LGHNA, CDR2 YNFKEQ. The CDR3 loop spans 16 amino acids. V dropped 4 bases and J dropped 2; count of bases not matched to a gene: 6. In DNA form, the CDR3 reads TGTGCCAGCAGCCCTTTAGCGGGGGGTGTCACAGATACGCAGTATTTT. Protein sequence: CASSPLAGGVTDTQYF.

This CDR3 reads CASSEYAGGTEAFF. In DNA, the CDR3 is TGTGCCAGCAGTGAATATGCTGGGGGGACTGAAGCTTTCTTT. The chain joins TRBV25-1 to TRBJ1-1; maybe TRBD1 (5 bases). Between the trimmed V and J ends, which lost 0 bases and 5 bases, there was a span of 10 bases. This CDR3 has 14 residues. Germline CDR1 and CDR2: MGHDK and SYGVNS.

The chain is built from TRBV5-1 and TRBJ2-5; TRBD2 matches at 7 bases. The V gene's germline CDR1 is SGHRS and CDR2 YFSETQ. The V gene end was trimmed by 4 bases and the J gene end by 3 bases; junction bases not matched to a gene: 6. This CDR3 spans 14 amino acids. The CDR3 DNA reads TGCGCCAGCAGCGGGGGGGTTCTGGAAGAGACCCAGTACTTC. This encodes CASSGGVLEETQYF.

V gene TRBV18 combines with J gene TRBJ1-2, with TRBD1 as a possible D gene (5 bases). Germline V gene lookup returns CDR1 KGHSH and CDR2 LQKENI. The V gene lost 3 bases and the J gene lost 2 bases, with 13 bases spanning the gap. The CDR3 has 15 amino acids. The CDR3 sequence is CASSPPTRGNYGYTF. DNA for the CDR3: TGTGCCAGCTCACCTCCTACGCGGGGCAACTATGGCTACACCTTC.

The gene calls are TRBV18 and TRBJ1-5; D unclear. Trimming stripped 3 bases from V and 7 bases from J, with 13 bases between. The V gene's germline CDR1 is KGHSH and CDR2 LQKENI. The CDR3 consists of 14 residues. The CDR3 DNA sequence: TGTGCCAGCTCACCCGGCGGGGTTGTGCAGCCCCAGCATTTT. It encodes CASSPGGVVQPQHF.

The V gene is TRBV6-1, the J gene TRBJ2-1; D not resolved. The ends were cut back, 4 bases at V and 5 bases at J, with 24 bases in the middle. The CDR3 has 18 amino acids. Germline V CDR1 and CDR2: MNHNS, SASEGT. CDR3 sequence reads: CASSGGGYVLVYDNEQFF. For the CDR3, the DNA is TGTGCCAGCAGTGGTGGCGGCTACGTACTCGTATACGACAATGAGCAGTTCTTC.

This clone was recorded a few times. This chain connects TRBV5-6 to TRBJ1-4; no firm D call. The CDR3 runs 15 residues. Deletions cut 1 base from V and 0 bases from J, with 7 bases between. The germline CDR1 and CDR2 sequences are SGHDT and YYEEEE. CDR3 in amino acids: CASSLITATNEKLFF. In DNA, the CDR3 is TGTGCCAGCAGCTTGATAACAGCAACTAATGAAAAACTGTTTTTT.

The gene calls are TRBV5-4 and TRBJ2-1; D is perhaps TRBD2 (6 bases). V was pared by 6 bases and J by 8 bases, with 15 bases between. CDR1 SGHNT and CDR2 YYREEE come from the germline V gene (reference sequence). This CDR3 is 13 amino acids long. The CDR3 spells CASNVLTGDEQFF. The CDR3 region has the DNA TGTGCCAGCAATGTTCTCACGGGGGATGAGCAGTTCTTC.

The rearrangement uses TRBV13 and TRBJ2-2; D is ambiguous. The length of the CDR3 is 15 residues. The germline gives CDR1 PRHDT, CDR2 FYEKMQ (reference sequence). With 2 bases removed from V and 4 bases from J, the gap between germline ends came to 11 bases. The CDR3 DNA is TGTGCCAGCAGCTTACGATCAGTCTCCACCGGGGAGCTGTTTTTT. Translating it yields CASSLRSVSTGELFF.

This chain uses TRBV29-1 with TRBJ1-5, with 9 bases aligning to TRBD1. V lost 5 bases, J lost 8 bases, and 10 bases stayed unmatched. CDR1 and CDR2 (germline): SQVTM, ANQGSEA. The CDR3 is made up of 14 amino acids. The CDR3 nucleotides are TGCAGCGTTACTGAGGAGGGACAGGGAAAGCCCCAGCATTTT. Its translation is CSVTEEGQGKPQHF.

The chain joins TRBV27 to TRBJ2-7; unclear D gene. Germline V gives CDR1 MNHEY, CDR2 SMNVEV (reference sequence). V lost 2 bases and J lost 8, with 13 bases in between. The CDR3 spans 13 residues. CDR3 nucleotides: TGTGCCAGCAGTTTAGGTCCACAGACAAAGCAGTACTTC. It encodes CASSLGPQTKQYF.

As concerns this clone: Other DNA sequences from this sample encode an identical CDR3 as well. V usage is TRBV9 and J usage is TRBJ1-5; a possible D gene is TRBD1 (5 bases). The CDR3 runs 15 residues. V lost 0 bases, J lost 1 base, and 8 bases lay in between. Germline V gene lookup returns CDR1 SGDLS and CDR2 YYNGEE. The CDR3 sequence: CASSVEGVSNQPQHF. For the CDR3, the DNA is TGTGCCAGCAGCGTAGAAGGGGTGAGCAATCAGCCCCAGCATTTT.

The chain employs TRBV27 and TRBJ1-2; tentatively, D is TRBD1 (6 bases). The CDR3 totals 14 residues. V lost 6 bases, J lost 5 bases, and 16 bases lay in between. Germline V gives CDR1 MNHEY, CDR2 SMNVEV (reference sequence). Written as DNA, the CDR3 is TGTGCCAGCAGACCTAGGGGGGGCGCTTATGGCTACACCTTC. Its translation: CASRPRGGAYGYTF.

The chain couples TRBV15 to TRBJ1-1, with a possible D match to TRBD1 (6 bases). The CDR3 length is 15 residues. Trimming pared 5 bases from V and 0 bases from J, leaving 13 bases between. From germline, CDR1 is LNHNV and CDR2 YYDKDF (reference sequence). Written as DNA, the CDR3 is TGTGCCACCAGCGCCTATACAGGGTTGAACACTGAAGCTTTCTTT. This codes for CATSAYTGLNTEAFF.

The V call is TRBV6-6, the J call TRBJ1-1; D is perhaps TRBD1 (5 bases). Trimming stripped 5 bases from V and 0 bases from J, with 13 bases between. The germline V gene has CDR1 MNHNY and CDR2 SVGAGI (reference sequence). CDR3 length: 15 amino acids. DNA of the CDR3: TGTGCCAGCAGTAACCGACAGAGCATGAACACTGAAGCTTTCTTT. Protein product: CASSNRQSMNTEAFF.

In its sample, this clone was seen once. The V and J genes are TRBV28 and TRBJ1-6; TRBD1 is a possible D gene (5 bases). Trimming took off 1 base at V and 1 base at J, with 14 bases between the two ends. CDR1 is MDHEN and CDR2 is SYDVKM in the germline V gene. CDR3 length equals 18 residues. CDR3 bases: TGTGCCAGCAGTTTATATGCCAGGGTTCTGTCCTATAATTCACCCCTCCACTTT. This gives the protein CASSLYARVLSYNSPLHF. Combining the CDR3 with reference TRBV28 and TRBJ1-6 gives the whole variable domain DVKVTQSSRYLVKRTGEKVFLECVQDMDHENMFWYRQDPGLGLRLIYFSYDVKMKEKGDIPEGYSVSREKKERFSLILESASTNQTSMYLCASSLYARVLSYNSPLHFGNGTRLTVT.